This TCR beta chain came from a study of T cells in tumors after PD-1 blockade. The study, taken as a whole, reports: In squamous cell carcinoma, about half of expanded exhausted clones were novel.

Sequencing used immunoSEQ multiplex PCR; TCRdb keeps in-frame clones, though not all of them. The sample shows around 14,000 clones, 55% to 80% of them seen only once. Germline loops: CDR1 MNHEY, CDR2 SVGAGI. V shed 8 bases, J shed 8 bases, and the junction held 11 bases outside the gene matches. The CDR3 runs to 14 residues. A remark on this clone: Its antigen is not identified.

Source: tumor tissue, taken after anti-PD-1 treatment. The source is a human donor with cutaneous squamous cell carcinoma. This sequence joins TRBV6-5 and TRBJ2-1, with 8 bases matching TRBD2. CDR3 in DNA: TGTGCCAGCGGTAGCGGGACGTGGGGGGATGAGCAGTTCTTC. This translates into CASGSGTWGDEQFF.